A single sample gave rise to the 19 T cell receptor beta chains below, sequenced in a study of CD8 T cells in Susac syndrome. Random hexamers were used to reverse transcribe an amount of roughly 0.5 to 1 ug RNA. TCRdb used MiXCR to reprocess the immunoSEQ multiplex PCR reads, holding one entry per CDR3 protein. The table includes around 280,000 distinct CDR3 sequences, roughly 81% detected once. The sequencing input was CD8+ T cells from PBMCs. The receptors stem from a human donor with multiple sclerosis.

The chain recombines TRBV28 with TRBJ1-2, with a possible D match to TRBD1 (6 bases). Deletions cut 6 bases from V and 8 bases from J, with 16 bases between. Germline CDR1 MDHEN, CDR2 SYDVKM. The CDR3 sequence is 13 residues long. DNA for the CDR3: TGTGCCAGCAGCCTACAGGGTATGAGGGGCTACACCTTC. It is translated as CASSLQGMRGYTF.

This chain links TRBV6-1 with TRBJ1-1, with D unclear. Germline CDR1 MNHNS, CDR2 SASEGT. Trimming cost V 5 bases and J 4 bases, with 8 bases left between them. The CDR3 runs to 12 residues. The CDR3 sequence is CASSYGLTEAFF. CDR3 coding DNA: TGTGCCAGCAGTTATGGTCTCACTGAAGCTTTCTTT.

The rearrangement uses TRBV9 and TRBJ2-1; D remains unclear. In germline, CDR1 is SGDLS, CDR2 YYNGEE. V lost 4 bases to trimming and J lost 5 bases, with 13 bases between them. This CDR3 is built from 14 residues. The CDR3 spells CASSIQDGNNEQFF. The CDR3 nucleotides read TGTGCCAGCAGCATCCAAGATGGGAACAATGAGCAGTTCTTC.

The rearrangement links TRBV7-9 to TRBJ2-1; D gene ambiguous. Between the trimmed V and J ends, which lost 2 bases and 2 bases, there was a span of 10 bases. CDR1 is SEHNR, CDR2 FQNEAQ, per germline (reference sequence). The CDR3 loop spans 15 amino acids. CDR3 sequence: CASSLRAGTYNEQFF. The CDR3 DNA follows: TGTGCCAGCAGCTTACGGGCAGGAACCTACAATGAGCAGTTCTTC.

V is TRBV29-1 and J is TRBJ1-4; the D gene is possibly TRBD1 (6 bases). This CDR3 contains 12 residues. Trimming stripped 5 bases from V and 6 bases from J, with 10 bases between. Germline V gene data show CDR1 as SQVTM and CDR2 as ANQGSEA. This CDR3 reads CSVLQGDEKLFF. The CDR3 DNA reads as TGCAGCGTTTTACAGGGAGATGAAAAACTGTTTTTT.

CDR3 DNA: TGTGCCAGCAGCGACGGGGGGTTCAATCAGCCCCAGCATTTT. Translating it yields CASSDGGFNQPQHF. The chain couples TRBV14 to TRBJ1-5; D possibly corresponds to TRBD1 (5 bases). Germline-derived CDR1 and CDR2 are SGHDN and FVKESK. The CDR3 covers 14 residues. V gave up 5 bases and J gave up 3 bases, with 11 bases separating them.

The chain couples TRBV30 to TRBJ1-2; D perhaps matches TRBD1 (5 bases). The ends were cut back, 0 bases at V and 6 bases at J, with 11 bases in the middle. CDR1 is GTSNPN and CDR2 is SVGIG in the germline V gene (reference sequence). CDR3 length: 13 residues. CDR3 sequence: CAWSVKGLNGYTF. CDR3 DNA: TGTGCCTGGAGTGTAAAGGGGCTGAATGGCTACACCTTC.

V is TRBV5-1 and J is TRBJ2-1; 8 bases match TRBD1. CDR1 is SGHRS, CDR2 YFSETQ, per germline. The CDR3 is 13 residues long. J gave up 6 bases and V 1 base, and 0 bases lay outside the gene matches. The CDR3 DNA reads TGCGCCAGCAGCTTGCAGGGGGCCAATGAGCAGTTCTTC. Amino acids: CASSLQGANEQFF. The variable domain in full, with the rest retrieved from reference TRBV5-1 and TRBJ2-1, is KAGVTQTPRYLIKTRGQQVTLSCSPISGHRSVSWYQQTPGQGLQFLFEYFSETQRNKGNFPGRFSGRQFSNSRSEMNVSTLELGDSALYLCASSLQGANEQFFGPGTRLTVL.

The chain is built from TRBV3-1 and TRBJ1-2, with unresolved D. Germline V gene data show CDR1 as LGHDT and CDR2 as YNNKEL (reference sequence). The CDR3 spans 14 residues. Trimming left V 1 base short and J 8 bases short, with 14 bases between. The CDR3 region has the DNA TGTGCCAGCAGCCAAGGCGGGAGCCAGTACGGCTACACCTTC. Its protein product is CASSQGGSQYGYTF.

The chain couples TRBV20-1 to TRBJ2-3; possibly TRBD2 for D (6 bases). Trimming took off 0 bases at V and 1 base at J, with 14 bases between the two ends. The germline CDR1 and CDR2 sequences are DFQATT and SNEGSKA (reference sequence). CDR3 size: 16 residues. CDR3 loop: CSARDRAGFGTDTQYF. The DNA for the CDR3 is TGCAGTGCTAGAGATCGTGCGGGATTCGGCACAGATACGCAGTATTTT.

V gene TRBV5-1 combines with J gene TRBJ2-7, with 13 bases fitting TRBD2. CDR3 length: 18 residues. The germline gives CDR1 SGHRS, CDR2 YFSETQ. The trim removed 4 bases at V and 4 bases at J, leaving 14 bases unmatched. The CDR3 DNA sequence: TGCGCCAGCAGCCAGGAACTAGCGGGAGGGACGAAGAGGTACGAGCAGTACTTC. Translation gives CASSQELAGGTKRYEQYF. Drawing the rest from reference TRBV5-1 and TRBJ2-7, the complete variable domain is KAGVTQTPRYLIKTRGQQVTLSCSPISGHRSVSWYQQTPGQGLQFLFEYFSETQRNKGNFPGRFSGRQFSNSRSEMNVSTLELGDSALYLCASSQELAGGTKRYEQYFGPGTRLTVT.

The chain has TRBV12-3 or TRBV12-4 and TRBJ1-1; D is possibly TRBD1 (6 bases). The CDR3 loop spans 16 amino acids. With 1 base removed from V and 0 bases from J, the gap between germline ends came to 12 bases. The chain's CDR3 is CASSLGWDTVNTEAFF. CDR3 DNA sequence: TGTGCCAGCAGTTTAGGATGGGACACAGTGAACACTGAAGCTTTCTTT.

CDR3 bases: TGTGCCAGCAGCATCCAGGGCTACGAGCAGTACTTC. Protein: CASSIQGYEQYF. The V and J genes are TRBV7-9 and TRBJ2-7; tentative D call: TRBD1 (5 bases). There are 12 residues in the CDR3. V was trimmed by 5 bases and J by 3 bases, leaving 8 bases between them. Germline CDR1 SEHNR, CDR2 FQNEAQ (reference sequence).

The chain combines TRBV5-1 with TRBJ2-1; maybe TRBD1 (6 bases). This CDR3 is built from 17 residues. Trimming cost V 2 bases and J 0 bases, with 15 bases left between them. Germline values: CDR1 SGHRS, CDR2 YFSETQ. The CDR3 here is CASSFKGQLSSYNEQFF. The CDR3 DNA follows: TGCGCCAGCAGCTTCAAAGGACAGCTAAGCTCCTACAATGAGCAGTTCTTC.

The genes are TRBV27 and TRBJ2-7; perhaps TRBD1 as D (5 bases). The CDR3 is 13 amino acids. The V and J ends lost 3 bases and 7 bases respectively, with 13 bases between them. Germline V gives CDR1 MNHEY, CDR2 SMNVEV (reference sequence). CDR3 residues: CASSFGAVSEQYF. The CDR3 DNA follows: TGTGCCAGCAGTTTTGGGGCAGTGAGTGAGCAGTACTTC.

In this sample, this clonotype turned up a few times. J is TRBJ1-2 and V is TRBV11-2; TRBD1 is a possible D gene (6 bases). V lost 4 bases to trimming and J lost 2 bases, with 11 bases between them. This CDR3 is 14 amino acids long. In germline, CDR1 is SGHAT, CDR2 FQNNGV. DNA for the CDR3: TGTGCCAGCAGCTCCAACGACAGGAACTATGGCTACACCTTC. Its protein is CASSSNDRNYGYTF. The whole variable domain, filled in from reference TRBV11-2 and TRBJ1-2, reads EAGVAQSPRYKIIEKRQSVAFWCNPISGHATLYWYQQILGQGPKLLIQFQNNGVVDDSQLPKDRFSAERLKGVDSTLKIQPAKLEDSAVYLCASSSNDRNYGYTFGSGTRLTVV.

The V and J genes are TRBV24-1 and TRBJ1-5; D uncertain. Germline assignment: CDR1 KGHDR and CDR2 SFDVKD. Trimming stripped 2 bases from V and 3 bases from J, with 7 bases between. The CDR3 runs to 14 residues. CDR3 in DNA: TGTGCCACCAGTGATTCCCAGTACAATCAGCCCCAGCATTTT. This codes for CATSDSQYNQPQHF.

This rearrangement joins TRBV28 to TRBJ2-2, with D possibly being TRBD1 (5 bases). Germline V gives CDR1 MDHEN, CDR2 SYDVKM. This CDR3 is built from 13 residues. The germline V and J ends were trimmed by 3 bases and 5 bases, with 7 bases remaining between them. The chain's CDR3 is CASSLGQTGELFF. In nucleotides, the CDR3 is TGTGCCAGCAGTTTGGGGCAAACCGGGGAGCTGTTTTTT.

The chain carries TRBV28 and TRBJ2-1; D not certain. V gave up 1 base and J gave up 4 bases, with 8 bases separating them. Germline values: CDR1 MDHEN, CDR2 SYDVKM. There are 14 residues in the CDR3. This chain's CDR3 is CASSLSNGYNEQFF. In DNA form, the CDR3 reads TGTGCCAGCAGTTTATCCAATGGGTACAATGAGCAGTTCTTC.